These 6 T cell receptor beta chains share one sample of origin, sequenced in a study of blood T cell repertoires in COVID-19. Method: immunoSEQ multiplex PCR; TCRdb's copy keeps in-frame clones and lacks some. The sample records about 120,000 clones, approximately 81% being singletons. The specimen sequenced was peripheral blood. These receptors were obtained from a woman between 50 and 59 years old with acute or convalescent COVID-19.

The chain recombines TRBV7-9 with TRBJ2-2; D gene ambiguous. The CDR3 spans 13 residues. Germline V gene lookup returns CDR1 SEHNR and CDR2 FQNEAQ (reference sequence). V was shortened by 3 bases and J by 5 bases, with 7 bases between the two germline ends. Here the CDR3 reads CASSFSGTGELFF. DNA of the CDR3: TGTGCCAGCAGCTTTTCCGGGACCGGGGAGCTGTTTTTT.

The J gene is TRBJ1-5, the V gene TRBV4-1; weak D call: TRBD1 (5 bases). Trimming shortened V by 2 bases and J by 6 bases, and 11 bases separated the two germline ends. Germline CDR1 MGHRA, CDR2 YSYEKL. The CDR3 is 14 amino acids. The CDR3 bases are TGCGCCAGCAGCCAAATTGGAAGGGGTCAGCCCCAGCATTTT. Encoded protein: CASSQIGRGQPQHF.

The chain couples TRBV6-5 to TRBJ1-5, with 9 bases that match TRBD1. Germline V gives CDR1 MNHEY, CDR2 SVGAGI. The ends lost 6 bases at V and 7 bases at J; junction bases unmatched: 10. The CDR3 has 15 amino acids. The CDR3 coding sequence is TGTGCCAGCAGCTCACAGGGGGCCGGCAGACAGCCCCAGCATTTT. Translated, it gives CASSSQGAGRQPQHF.

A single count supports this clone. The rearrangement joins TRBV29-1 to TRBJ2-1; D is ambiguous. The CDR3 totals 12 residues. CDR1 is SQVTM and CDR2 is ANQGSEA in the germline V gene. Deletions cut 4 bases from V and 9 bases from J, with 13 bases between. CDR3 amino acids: CSVVPAAAEQFF. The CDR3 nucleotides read TGCAGCGTTGTGCCCGCGGCCGCTGAGCAGTTCTTC.

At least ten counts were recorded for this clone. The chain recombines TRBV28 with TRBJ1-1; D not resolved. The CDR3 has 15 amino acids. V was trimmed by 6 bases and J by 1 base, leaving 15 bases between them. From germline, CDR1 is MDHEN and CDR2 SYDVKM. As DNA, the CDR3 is TGTGCCAGCAGCCCCCCCAGAGCGCCGAACACTGAAGCTTTCTTT. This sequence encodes CASSPPRAPNTEAFF.

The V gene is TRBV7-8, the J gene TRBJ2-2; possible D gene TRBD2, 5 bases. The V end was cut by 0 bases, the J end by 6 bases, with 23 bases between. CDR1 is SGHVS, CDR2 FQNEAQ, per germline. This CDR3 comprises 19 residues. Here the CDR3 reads CASSLARSTWFGRAGELFF. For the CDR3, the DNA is TGTGCCAGCAGCTTAGCGCGATCGACCTGGTTCGGGCGGGCCGGGGAGCTGTTTTTT.